This T cell receptor (beta chain) was found in a study of T cells in Graves' hyperthyroidism and ophthalmopathy. Authors of the study amplified TCR beta CDR3 regions from RNA transcripts. HTBI primers were used for first-round RT-PCR of the TCR CDR3. TCRdb used MiXCR to reprocess the multiplex PCR reads, holding one entry per CDR3 protein. The table lists approximately 400,000 distinct CDR3 sequences, roughly 13% of them singletons. Germline assignment: CDR1 KGHSH and CDR2 LQKENI. V lost 0 bases and J lost 1; bases outside the gene matches: 1. CDR3 length equals 16 residues. Sequences were obtained from blood. The sequence was obtained from a man aged 25-45 years with Graves' hyperthyroidism that later progressed to Graves' ophthalmopathy. The genes are TRBV18 and TRBJ1-3; 9 nucleotides align to TRBD1. The CDR3 spells CASSPPGTGSGNTIYF. In nucleotides, the CDR3 is TGTGCCAGCTCACCACCGGGGACAGGGTCTGGAAACACCATATATTTT.